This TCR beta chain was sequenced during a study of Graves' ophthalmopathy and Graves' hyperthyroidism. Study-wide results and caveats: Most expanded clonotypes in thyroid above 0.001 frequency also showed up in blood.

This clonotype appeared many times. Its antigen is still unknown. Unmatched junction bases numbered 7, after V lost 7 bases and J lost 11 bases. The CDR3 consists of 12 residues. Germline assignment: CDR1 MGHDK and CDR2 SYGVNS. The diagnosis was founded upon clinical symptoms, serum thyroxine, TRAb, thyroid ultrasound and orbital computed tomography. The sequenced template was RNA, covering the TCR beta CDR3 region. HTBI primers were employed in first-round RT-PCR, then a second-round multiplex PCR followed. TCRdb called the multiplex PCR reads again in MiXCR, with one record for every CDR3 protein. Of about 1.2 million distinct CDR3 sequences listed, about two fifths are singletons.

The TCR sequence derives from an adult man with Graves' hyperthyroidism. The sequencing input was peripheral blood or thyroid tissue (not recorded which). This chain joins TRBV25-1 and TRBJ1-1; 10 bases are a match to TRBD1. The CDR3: CASKGTGAYAFF. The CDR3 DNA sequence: TGTGCCAGCAAAGGGACAGGGGCATATGCTTTCTTT.